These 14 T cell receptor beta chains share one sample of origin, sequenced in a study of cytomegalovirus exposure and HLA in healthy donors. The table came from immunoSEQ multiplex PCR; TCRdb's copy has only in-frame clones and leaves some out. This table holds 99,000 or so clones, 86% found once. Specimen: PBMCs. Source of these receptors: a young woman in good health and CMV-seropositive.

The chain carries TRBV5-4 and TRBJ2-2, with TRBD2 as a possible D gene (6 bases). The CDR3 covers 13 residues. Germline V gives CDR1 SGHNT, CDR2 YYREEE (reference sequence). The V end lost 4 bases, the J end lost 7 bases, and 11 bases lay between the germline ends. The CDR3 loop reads CASSPPTSGELFF. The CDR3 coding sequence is TGTGCCAGCAGCCCCCCGACTAGCGGGGAGCTGTTTTTT.

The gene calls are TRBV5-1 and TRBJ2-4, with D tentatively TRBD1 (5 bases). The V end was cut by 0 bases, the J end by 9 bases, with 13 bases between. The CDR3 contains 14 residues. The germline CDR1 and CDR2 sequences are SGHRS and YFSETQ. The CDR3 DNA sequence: TGCGCCAGCAGCTTGGGGGCCCAGGGAAGCATTCAGTACTTC. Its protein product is CASSLGAQGSIQYF.

As DNA, the CDR3 is TGCGCCAGCAGCTTGGGTCGGCAGGGGGAGACCCAGTACTTC. This gives the protein CASSLGRQGETQYF. This rearrangement joins TRBV5-1 to TRBJ2-5; D may be TRBD1 (6 bases). V was shortened by 0 bases and J by 5 bases, with 11 bases between the two germline ends. Germline values: CDR1 SGHRS, CDR2 YFSETQ. This CDR3 is built from 14 residues.

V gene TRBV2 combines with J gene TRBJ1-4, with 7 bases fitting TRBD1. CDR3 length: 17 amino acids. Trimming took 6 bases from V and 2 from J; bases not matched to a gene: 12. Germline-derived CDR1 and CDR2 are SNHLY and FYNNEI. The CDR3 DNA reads TGTGCCAGCAGGAGTCTTGACCCGGGACAGACTAATGAAAAACTGTTTTTT. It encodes CASRSLDPGQTNEKLFF.

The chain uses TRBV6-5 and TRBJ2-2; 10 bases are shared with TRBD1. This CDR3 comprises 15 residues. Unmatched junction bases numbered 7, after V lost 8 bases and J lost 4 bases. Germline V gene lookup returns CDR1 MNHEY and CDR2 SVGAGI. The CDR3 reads CASYEGTGVTGELFF. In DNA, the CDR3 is TGTGCCAGCTACGAGGGGACAGGGGTCACCGGGGAGCTGTTTTTT.

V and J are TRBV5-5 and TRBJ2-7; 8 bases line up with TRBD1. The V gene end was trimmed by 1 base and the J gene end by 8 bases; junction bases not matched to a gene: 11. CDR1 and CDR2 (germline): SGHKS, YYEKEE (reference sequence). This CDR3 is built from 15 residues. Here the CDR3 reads CASSLTTGAPLQQYF. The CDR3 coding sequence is TGTGCCAGCAGCTTGACGACAGGGGCCCCTCTCCAGCAGTACTTC.

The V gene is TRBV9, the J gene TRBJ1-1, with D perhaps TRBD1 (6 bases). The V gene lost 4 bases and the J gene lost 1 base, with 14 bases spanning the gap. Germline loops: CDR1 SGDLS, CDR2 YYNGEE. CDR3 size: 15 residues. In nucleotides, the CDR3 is TGTGCCAGCAGCCCCGAATGGACAGAGAACACTGAAGCTTTCTTT. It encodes CASSPEWTENTEAFF.

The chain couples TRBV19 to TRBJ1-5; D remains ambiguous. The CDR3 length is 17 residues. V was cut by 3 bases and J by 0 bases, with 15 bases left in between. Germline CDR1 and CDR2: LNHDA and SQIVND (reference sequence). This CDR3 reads CASSIVRAGNSNQPQHF. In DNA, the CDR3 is TGTGCCAGTAGTATCGTGCGGGCGGGAAATAGCAATCAGCCCCAGCATTTT.

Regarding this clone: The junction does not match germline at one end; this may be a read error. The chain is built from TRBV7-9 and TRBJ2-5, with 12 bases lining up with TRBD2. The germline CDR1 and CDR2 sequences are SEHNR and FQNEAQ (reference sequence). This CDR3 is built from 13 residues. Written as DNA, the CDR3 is TGTGCCAGCTCGACTAGCGGGGGCCGGGGGGGAGACTTC. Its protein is CASSTSGGRGGDF.

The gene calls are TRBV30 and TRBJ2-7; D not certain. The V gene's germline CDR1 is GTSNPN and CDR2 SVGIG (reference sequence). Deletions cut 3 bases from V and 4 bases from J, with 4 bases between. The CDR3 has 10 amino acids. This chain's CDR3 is CAWSHYEQYF. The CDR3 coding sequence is TGTGCCTGGAGCCATTACGAGCAGTACTTC.

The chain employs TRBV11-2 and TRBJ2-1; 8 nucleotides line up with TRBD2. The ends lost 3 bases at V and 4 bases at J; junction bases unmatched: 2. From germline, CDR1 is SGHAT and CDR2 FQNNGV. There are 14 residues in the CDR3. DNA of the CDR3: TGTGCCAGCAGCTTCCGGGGGGGTTACAATGAGCAGTTCTTC. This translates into CASSFRGGYNEQFF.

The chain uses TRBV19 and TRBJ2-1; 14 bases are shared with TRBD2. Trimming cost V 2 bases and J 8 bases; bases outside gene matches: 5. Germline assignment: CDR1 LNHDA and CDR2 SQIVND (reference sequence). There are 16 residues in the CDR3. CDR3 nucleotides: TGTGCCAGTAGTATATTGGGACTAGCGGGAGCGCATGAGCAGTTCTTC. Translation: CASSILGLAGAHEQFF.

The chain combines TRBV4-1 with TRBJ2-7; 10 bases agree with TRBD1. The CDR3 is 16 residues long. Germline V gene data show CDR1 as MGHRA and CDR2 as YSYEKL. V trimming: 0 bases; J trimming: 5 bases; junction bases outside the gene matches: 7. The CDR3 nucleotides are TGCGCCAGCAGCCAAGATTCCTGGGGGACAGGGGACGAGCAGTACTTC. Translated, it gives CASSQDSWGTGDEQYF.

The CDR3 loop reads CASSLGRSYEQYF. CDR3 DNA sequence: TGTGCCAGCAGTTTAGGCAGGTCCTACGAGCAGTACTTC. The rearrangement uses TRBV28 and TRBJ2-7; no reliable D call. The germline gives CDR1 MDHEN, CDR2 SYDVKM. V was pared by 2 bases and J by 1 base, with 6 bases between. The CDR3 has 13 amino acids.